Presented here are 5 T cell receptor beta chains from one specimen sequenced in a study of coeliac disease. Study-wide results and limits: Control samples showed higher TRB and TRG clonality than intraepithelial and lamina propria samples in active celiac disease.

These receptors have no known antigen. Profiling relied on immunoSEQ multiplex PCR, and the TCRdb table lists in-frame clones only, not all of them. The sample records about 3,700 clones, roughly 70% being singletons. Material: intraepithelial lymphocytes from the gut. These receptor sequences come from a woman in her fifties or sixties with active celiac disease.

The J gene is TRBJ2-5, the V gene TRBV27, with D hard to call. The V end was cut by 2 bases, the J end by 5 bases, with 9 bases between. The germline V gene encodes CDR1 MNHEY and CDR2 SMNVEV (reference sequence). The CDR3 is 13 residues long. In DNA, the CDR3 is TGTGCCAGCAGTTTAATAGTTCGGGAGACCCAGTACTTC. This translates into CASSLIVRETQYF.

A few counts support this clone. The V and J genes are TRBV6-1 and TRBJ1-5; the D is unclear. CDR3 size: 12 residues. Germline CDR1 reads MNHNS; CDR2 reads SASEGT. V gave up 5 bases and J gave up 3 bases, with 5 bases separating them. The CDR3 protein is CASSRVNQPQHF. In DNA form, the CDR3 reads TGTGCCAGCAGTCGGGTCAATCAGCCCCAGCATTTT.

The chain joins TRBV7-8 to TRBJ1-1; the D is unclear. This CDR3 has 17 residues. Germline values: CDR1 SGHVS, CDR2 FQNEAQ. Trimming stripped 2 bases from V and 1 base from J, with 17 bases between. CDR3 in amino acids: CASSLTITTTENTEAFF. The CDR3 DNA reads TGTGCCAGCAGCTTAACGATCACGACAACGGAGAACACTGAAGCTTTCTTT.

CDR3 protein: CASSLDRRGTQYF. CDR3 DNA sequence: TGTGCCAGCAGCTTAGACCGCCGGGGGACGCAGTATTTT. This chain uses TRBV11-2 with TRBJ2-3; D is perhaps TRBD2 (6 bases). CDR3 length: 13 amino acids. V gave up 0 bases and J gave up 9 bases, with 10 bases separating them. Per the germline V gene, CDR1 is SGHAT and CDR2 is FQNNGV.

The rearrangement links TRBV6-1 to TRBJ2-3; unclear D gene. Germline assignment: CDR1 MNHNS and CDR2 SASEGT. The CDR3 runs 13 residues. Deletions cut 4 bases from V and 1 base from J, with 6 bases between. The DNA for the CDR3 is TGTGCCAGCAGTGTGCGTGGCACAGATACGCAGTATTTT. This encodes CASSVRGTDTQYF.